This entry describes one TCR beta chain. The antigen is not known. Unique molecular identifiers featured in each of the TCR beta cDNA libraries. TCRdb ran MiXCR on the PCR reads and lists one entry per CDR3 protein. Of around 200,000 distinct CDR3 sequences in the sample, roughly 30% were seen once. The entry originates in a study of post-analysis software for immune sequencing data. Study-level background: Relapsing-remitting, secondary progressive and progressive-relapsing multiple sclerosis courses were included. General study points: In patients, TRBV5-6, TRBV5-1 and TRBV20-1 belonged to roughly five TRBV segments found more frequently than in controls.

Germline CDR1 reads SQVTM; CDR2 reads ANQGSEA. CDR3 length equals 14 residues. Trimming removed 6 bases at V and 5 bases at J, with 19 bases between. This receptor was obtained from a girl aged 2 to 17 with multiple sclerosis. Specimen: blood. The chain couples TRBV29-1 to TRBJ2-5; D is unresolved. The CDR3 DNA reads as TGCAGCGTCTTCGGTCCGACGCATGAGGAGACCCAGTACTTC. Amino acids: CSVFGPTHEETQYF.